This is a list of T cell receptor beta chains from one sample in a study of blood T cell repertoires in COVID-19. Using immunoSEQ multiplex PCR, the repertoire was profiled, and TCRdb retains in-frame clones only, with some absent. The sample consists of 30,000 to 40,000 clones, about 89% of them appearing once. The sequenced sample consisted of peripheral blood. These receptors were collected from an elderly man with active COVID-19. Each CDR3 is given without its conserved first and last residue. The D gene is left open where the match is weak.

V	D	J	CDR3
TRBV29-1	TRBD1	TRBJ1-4	SGGTGVGEKLF
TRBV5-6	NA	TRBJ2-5	ASSSAGGETQY
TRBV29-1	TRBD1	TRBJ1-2	SVDRVGVNYGYT
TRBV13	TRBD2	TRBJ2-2	ASSSSLAGGPNTGELF
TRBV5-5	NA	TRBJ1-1	ASSLAGDTEAF
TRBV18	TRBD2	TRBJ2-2	ASSPRTSSNTGELF
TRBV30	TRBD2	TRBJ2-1	AWSAYFGTSGMVSYNEQF
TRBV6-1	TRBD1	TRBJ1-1	ASSESRGTGGTEAF
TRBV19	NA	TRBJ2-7	ASSPPIWRSSYEQY
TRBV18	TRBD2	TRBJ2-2	ASSPSPLAGAAGELF
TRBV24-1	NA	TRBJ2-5	ATSSETGTQY
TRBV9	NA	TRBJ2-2	ASSVGSGANTGELF
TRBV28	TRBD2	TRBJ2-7	ASKTPGLASEQY
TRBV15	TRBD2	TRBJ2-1	ATSREAGGYNEQF
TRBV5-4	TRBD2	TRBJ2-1	ASSLEGLAVNEQF
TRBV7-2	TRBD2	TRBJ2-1	ASSLRTSDQF
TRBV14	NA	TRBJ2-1	ASSQGAAGRSI
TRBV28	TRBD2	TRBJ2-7	ASRRLAYYEQY
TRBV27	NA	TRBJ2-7	ASSSHTYEQY
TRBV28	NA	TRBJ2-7	ASRDSYEQY
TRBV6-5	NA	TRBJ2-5	ASKSRETETQY
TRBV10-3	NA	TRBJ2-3	AISESIGLKGPRIGGADTQY
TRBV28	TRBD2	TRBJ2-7	ASSLAGGLAGSYEQY
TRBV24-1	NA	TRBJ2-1	ATNSGDDNEQF
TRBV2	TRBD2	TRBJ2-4	ATSGLAGVLAKNIQY
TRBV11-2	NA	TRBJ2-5	ASSFSVADTETQY